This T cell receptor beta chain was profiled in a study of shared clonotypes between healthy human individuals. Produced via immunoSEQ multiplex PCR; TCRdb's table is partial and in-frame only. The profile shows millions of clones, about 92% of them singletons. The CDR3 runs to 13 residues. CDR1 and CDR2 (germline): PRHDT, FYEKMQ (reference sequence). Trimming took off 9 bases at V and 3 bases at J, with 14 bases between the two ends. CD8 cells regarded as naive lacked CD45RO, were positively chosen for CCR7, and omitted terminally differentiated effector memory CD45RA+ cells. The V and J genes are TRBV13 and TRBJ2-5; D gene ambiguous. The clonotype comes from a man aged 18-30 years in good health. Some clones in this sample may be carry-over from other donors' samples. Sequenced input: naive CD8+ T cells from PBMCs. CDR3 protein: CASQLGSKETQYF. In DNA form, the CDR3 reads TGTGCCAGTCAGCTCGGTAGTAAAGAGACCCAGTACTTC. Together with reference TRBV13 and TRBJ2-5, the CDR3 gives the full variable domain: AAGVIQSPRHLIKEKRETATLKCYPIPRHDTVYWYQQGPGQDPQFLISFYEKMQSDKGSIPDRFSAQQFSDYHSELNMSSLELGDSALYFCASQLGSKETQYFGPGTRLLVL.